The rows below give T cell receptor beta chains drawn from one sample of a study of T cell responses to AZD1222 COVID-19 vaccine. TCRdb's table, derived via immunoSEQ multiplex PCR, lists solely in-frame clones and lacks some. This repertoire shows more than 60,000 clones, roughly 87% found once; its top ten account for around a sixth. Source: peripheral blood, taken on day 0 of AZD1222 vaccination. These receptors came from an adult in good health. Both conserved end residues are part of each CDR3.

V	J	CDR3
TRBV9	TRBJ2-2	CASSVTGASKSGELFF
TRBV10-1	TRBJ2-7	CASSEALDGAYEQYF
TRBV7-9	TRBJ2-7	CASSHGTYEQYF
TRBV19	TRBJ1-5	CASRGGGYSNQPQHF
TRBV2	TRBJ1-2	CASSELGTGTYYGYTF
TRBV18	TRBJ2-2	CASSPGTRNSPNTGELFF
TRBV15	TRBJ1-1	CATSSYGTGGTEAFF
TRBV30	TRBJ2-5	CAWDATGGDETQYF
TRBV7-2	TRBJ1-2	CASSFGAENGYTF
TRBV2	TRBJ1-2	CASSEGLTPGEGGYTF
TRBV14	TRBJ2-1	CASSPDSGRRNEQFF
TRBV27	TRBJ1-1	CASRDRGWGTEAFF
TRBV6-5	TRBJ1-2	CASYSPGYYGYTF
TRBV6-6	TRBJ2-7	CASSYGQRDPTYEQYF
TRBV6-6	TRBJ1-5	CASSQGDAGNQPQHF
TRBV18	TRBJ1-2	CASSPRGPYGYTF
TRBV6-5	TRBJ1-1	CASSWSGGFGEAFF
TRBV2	TRBJ2-7	CASSVTYEQYF
TRBV6-5	TRBJ2-1	CASRAGGGGYNEQFF
TRBV6-5	TRBJ2-5	CASSYSGGETQYF
TRBV9	TRBJ2-1	CARGDRCPYNEQFF
TRBV15	TRBJ1-5	CATSRAGSAEALNQPQHF
TRBV29-1	TRBJ1-2	CSVGWRFNYGYTF
TRBV30	TRBJ2-7	CAWSPGLHYEQYF
TRBV21-1	TRBJ2-7	CASSPRCTVGLSSYEQYF
TRBV19	TRBJ1-1	CASSIVMDTEAFF
TRBV18	TRBJ2-3	CASSPTGASTDTQYF
TRBV9	TRBJ1-2	CASSHPGQGWDNYGYTF
TRBV7-9	TRBJ2-7	CASSPTGYEQYF
TRBV12-3/TRBV12-4	TRBJ2-2	CASSSGGTGELFF
TRBV27	TRBJ1-5	CASSFNDRAHQPQHF
TRBV4-1	TRBJ2-7	CASSHPPGEFSYEQYF
TRBV7-9	TRBJ1-2	CASSLELGGAYGYTF
TRBV5-5	TRBJ1-6	CASSLDLWTQNSPLHF
TRBV7-8	TRBJ2-3	CASSLLRAYTDTQYF
TRBV18	TRBJ1-1	CASSPRMGTDTEAFF
TRBV9	TRBJ1-5	CASSVDAGGTSNQPQHF
TRBV24-1	TRBJ1-1	CATSGGTPKAEAFF
TRBV7-2	TRBJ2-3	CASSLLGGTDTQYF
TRBV7-2	TRBJ2-1	CASSLVWGNEQFF
TRBV6-6	TRBJ2-7	CASSPQGQSYEQYF
TRBV19	TRBJ1-6	CASSGGVGDNSPLHF
TRBV5-3	TRBJ2-7	CARSRRDISYEQYF
TRBV27	TRBJ1-2	CASSLEWGQVDGYTF
TRBV4-1	TRBJ2-5	CASSQDGLAGDFALLSSQYF